This TCR beta chain came from a study of T cell responses to AZD1222 COVID-19 vaccine. About the research overall: Second-dose timings of about 4 or about 12 weeks were pooled.

Losses at the gene ends were 2 bases for V and 7 bases for J; bases not matched to a gene: 12. Germline assignment: CDR1 KGHDR and CDR2 SFDVKD. CDR3 length: 18 residues. Notes on the study in general: Repertoires were obtained solely post-peak T cell response. The donor group comprised mostly white British people and more females; the analysis possibly underestimated clonal diversity.

The table came from immunoSEQ multiplex PCR; TCRdb's copy has only in-frame clones and leaves some out. The sample contains about 190,000 clones, approximately 90% of which appear only once. With respect to this clone: Its antigen remains unidentified.

V gene TRBV24-1 combines with J gene TRBJ2-1; 11 bases line up with TRBD1. The source is an adult in good health. Sequencing was performed on peripheral blood, taken on day 0 of AZD1222 vaccination. The chain's CDR3 is CATSDSMRTGGVGNEQFF. CDR3 DNA: TGTGCCACCAGTGATTCCATGAGGACAGGGGGCGTGGGGAATGAGCAGTTCTTC.